The 24 T cell receptor beta chains presented below share a single source sample, sequenced in a study of shared clonotypes between healthy human individuals. The data were produced by immunoSEQ multiplex PCR, yet TCRdb's version contains in-frame clones alone and is incomplete. The sample shows 2.3 million or so clones, about 92% of them seen only once. The sample comprised naive CD4+ T cells from PBMCs. Subset: CD45RA+ positively selected. All receptors derive from a man aged 18 to 35 in good health. Some clones in this sample may be carry-over from other donors' samples.

V usage is TRBV7-2 and J usage is TRBJ2-1; possibly TRBD2 for D (5 bases). Germline CDR1 and CDR2: SGHTA and FQGNSA. The CDR3 totals 17 residues. V lost 2 bases and J 0 bases, leaving 14 bases between the germline ends. The CDR3 coding sequence is TGTGCCAGCAGCTTATGGAGGACCGCGAGCTCCTACAATGAGCAGTTCTTC. Protein sequence: CASSLWRTASSYNEQFF.

V and J are TRBV7-8 and TRBJ2-7; D is unclear. The CDR3 is made up of 13 amino acids. Germline CDR1 reads SGHVS; CDR2 reads FQNEAQ. V lost 5 bases, J lost 2 bases, and 10 bases lay in between. The CDR3 sequence: CASSPRPAYEQYF. CDR3 nucleotide sequence: TGTGCCAGCAGCCCAAGACCAGCCTACGAGCAGTACTTC.

This chain connects TRBV5-1 to TRBJ2-2, with D possibly being TRBD1 (6 bases). The CDR3 consists of 17 residues. CDR1 and CDR2 (germline): SGHRS, YFSETQ. V was pared by 3 bases and J by 4 bases, with 19 bases between. The CDR3 bases are TGCGCCAGCAGCTCCGGTCCTGAGACAGGATCCACCGGGGAGCTGTTTTTT. Protein sequence: CASSSGPETGSTGELFF.

The rearrangement joins TRBV9 to TRBJ2-3; D not certain. The CDR3 is 15 amino acids. Germline V gene lookup returns CDR1 SGDLS and CDR2 YYNGEE. Trimming removed 2 bases at V and 4 bases at J, with 14 bases between. CDR3 DNA sequence: TGTGCCAGCAGCGTCACTCCAAAGGTGTCAGATACGCAGTATTTT. This codes for CASSVTPKVSDTQYF.

This chain uses TRBV4-1 with TRBJ2-5; perhaps TRBD2 as D (5 bases). V lost 1 base and J lost 3, with 12 bases in between. This CDR3 has 15 residues. The germline V gene encodes CDR1 MGHRA and CDR2 YSYEKL. The CDR3 region is CASSQALSGEETQYF. CDR3 coding DNA: TGCGCCAGCAGCCAAGCCCTTTCCGGGGAAGAGACCCAGTACTTC.

The J gene is TRBJ2-5, the V gene TRBV5-1; TRBD1 matches 12 bases. Germline CDR1 reads SGHRS; CDR2 reads YFSETQ. The CDR3 totals 13 residues. J lost 13 bases, V lost 0 bases, and 4 bases had no gene match. The CDR3 nucleotides read TGCGCCAGCAGCTTGGGGGACAGGGGGCACGGGTACTTC. Translated: CASSLGDRGHGYF.

This chain uses TRBV19 with TRBJ1-3; the D gene is possibly TRBD1 (5 bases). Trimming took 7 bases from V and 0 from J, leaving 10 bases between them. CDR3 length: 14 residues. The germline gives CDR1 LNHDA, CDR2 SQIVND (reference sequence). In DNA, the CDR3 is TGTGCCAGTAACAGACAGAGCTCTGGAAACACCATATATTTT. This codes for CASNRQSSGNTIYF.

The V and J genes are TRBV7-3 and TRBJ2-1; TRBD1 matches 8 bases. Germline V gene data show CDR1 as SGHTA and CDR2 as FQGTGA. The CDR3 sequence is 14 residues long. The V and J ends lost 5 bases and 6 bases, in that order; junction bases with no gene match: 6. CDR3 amino acids: CASSRTQGGNEQFF. The DNA of the CDR3 is TGTGCCAGCAGCAGAACACAGGGGGGCAATGAGCAGTTCTTC.

This chain uses TRBV18 with TRBJ2-3, with unresolved D. V lost 1 base to trimming and J lost 1 base, with 9 bases between them. This CDR3 comprises 15 residues. Germline CDR1 KGHSH, CDR2 LQKENI. The DNA for the CDR3 is TGTGCCAGCTCACCACTGCCCCGGGGCACAGATACGCAGTATTTT. This codes for CASSPLPRGTDTQYF.

Written as DNA, the CDR3 is TGTGCCACCAGCACCTCACCTACAGGGTACACCTACGAGCAGTACTTC. Amino acids: CATSTSPTGYTYEQYF. V usage is TRBV15 and J usage is TRBJ2-7, with TRBD1 as a possible D gene (6 bases). Trimming shortened V by 4 bases and J by 2 bases, and 18 bases separated the two germline ends. The CDR3 consists of 16 residues. From germline, CDR1 is LNHNV and CDR2 YYDKDF (reference sequence).

This chain links TRBV6-1 with TRBJ2-7, with TRBD1 matching over 11 bases. From germline, CDR1 is MNHNS and CDR2 SASEGT. The length of the CDR3 is 14 residues. V was pared by 7 bases and J by 7 bases, with 9 bases of the junction left unmatched. The CDR3 protein is CASIWTGGAGEQYF. The CDR3 DNA reads TGTGCCAGCATCTGGACAGGGGGCGCGGGTGAGCAGTACTTC.

The CDR3 DNA reads TGTGCCAGCAGCTTGTGGGTAGGCCCCTATGGCTACACCTTC. Residues: CASSLWVGPYGYTF. The gene calls are TRBV7-9 and TRBJ1-2; D remains ambiguous. V lost 3 bases and J 4 bases, leaving 12 bases between the germline ends. The CDR3 extends over 14 amino acids. The V gene's germline CDR1 is SEHNR and CDR2 FQNEAQ (reference sequence).

V usage is TRBV10-3 and J usage is TRBJ1-4, with 10 bases aligning to TRBD1. Germline CDR1 ENHRY, CDR2 SYGVKD. The V segment lost 0 bases and the J segment 7 bases; nucleotides outside the gene matches: 5. The CDR3 covers 16 residues. In DNA form, the CDR3 reads TGTGCCATCAGTGAGTCCCGACAGGGGGCGGGTGAAAAACTGTTTTTT. This encodes CAISESRQGAGEKLFF.

About this clone itself: The sample contains more than one DNA sequence encoding this CDR3. The rearrangement links TRBV7-2 to TRBJ2-1; perhaps TRBD1 as D (5 bases). The V gene lost 1 base and the J gene lost 0 bases, with 7 bases spanning the gap. The CDR3 has 15 amino acids. Germline V gene lookup returns CDR1 SGHTA and CDR2 FQGNSA. CDR3 protein: CASSLVRGSYNEQFF. The CDR3 DNA reads TGTGCCAGCAGCTTAGTAAGGGGCTCCTACAATGAGCAGTTCTTC.

The V and J genes are TRBV28 and TRBJ1-2; TRBD1 is a possible D gene (6 bases). Per the germline V gene, CDR1 is MDHEN and CDR2 is SYDVKM. This CDR3 contains 14 residues. The V end was cut by 2 bases, the J end by 4 bases, with 11 bases between. The CDR3 DNA is TGTGCCAGCAGTTTAGGGACACTTCTCTATGGCTACACCTTC. The encoded protein is CASSLGTLLYGYTF.

This chain connects TRBV28 to TRBJ1-2, with 8 bases matching TRBD1. Germline V gene data show CDR1 as MDHEN and CDR2 as SYDVKM. V dropped 6 bases and J dropped 5; count of bases not matched to a gene: 14. CDR3 size: 16 residues. The CDR3 DNA reads as TGTGCCAGCAGCCTAAACCCAGGGGGCGCATATTATGGCTACACCTTC. This codes for CASSLNPGGAYYGYTF.

The chain combines TRBV5-5 with TRBJ2-7, with D perhaps matching TRBD1 or TRBD2 (6 bases each). V lost 4 bases to trimming and J lost 1 base, with 21 bases between them. CDR1 and CDR2 (germline): SGHKS, YYEKEE (reference sequence). The CDR3 contains 17 residues. The CDR3 coding sequence is TGTGCCAGCAGCGTCTCCCCGGGGGCGCTGAGGTCCTACGAGCAGTACTTC. Translating it yields CASSVSPGALRSYEQYF. The whole variable domain, filled in from reference TRBV5-5 and TRBJ2-7, reads DAGVTQSPTHLIKTRGQQVTLRCSPISGHKSVSWYQQVLGQGPQFIFQYYEKEERGRGNFPDRFSARQFPNYSSELNVNALLLGDSALYLCASSVSPGALRSYEQYFGPGTRLTVT.

The rearrangement uses TRBV28 and TRBJ1-2, with D possibly being TRBD1 (6 bases). The CDR3 spans 11 residues. Trimming took 10 bases from V and 8 from J, leaving 14 bases between them. Germline loops: CDR1 MDHEN, CDR2 SYDVKM. CDR3 DNA: TGTGCCATCAGGGGCGGTGTCGGCTACACCTTC. Translated: CAIRGGVGYTF.

The chain is built from TRBV7-8 and TRBJ2-5; 8 bases are shared with TRBD2. The CDR3 has 15 amino acids. Germline lookup yields CDR1 SGHVS and CDR2 FQNEAQ. The V segment lost 5 bases and the J segment 6 bases; nucleotides outside the gene matches: 11. For the CDR3, the DNA is TGTGCCAGCAGCAGCGGGGGCGGGAGGTTACAGACCCAGTACTTC. Its protein product is CASSSGGGRLQTQYF.

Remarks on this clone: At the DNA level, this CDR3 is encoded by other sequences in the same sample as well. This rearrangement joins TRBV30 to TRBJ1-2; D is undetermined. The V end was cut by 5 bases, the J end by 1 base, with 11 bases between. Germline loops: CDR1 GTSNPN, CDR2 SVGIG (reference sequence). The CDR3 is made up of 13 amino acids. The CDR3 DNA reads TGTGCCTGGCGCGGACCGGGTAACTATGGCTACACCTTC. Translating it yields CAWRGPGNYGYTF.

This chain connects TRBV7-8 to TRBJ2-7, with TRBD2 identical over 11 bases. This CDR3 is 14 amino acids long. The V gene's germline CDR1 is SGHVS and CDR2 FQNEAQ. Trimming cost V 5 bases and J 3 bases; bases outside gene matches: 3. This CDR3 reads CASSVTSGIYEQYF. CDR3 sequence (DNA): TGTGCCAGCAGCGTGACTAGCGGGATCTACGAGCAGTACTTC. The whole variable domain, remainder taken from reference TRBV7-8 and TRBJ2-7, is GAGVSQSPRYKVAKRGQDVALRCDPISGHVSLFWYQQALGQGPEFLTYFQNEAQLDKSGLPSDRFFAERPEGSVSTLKIQRTQQEDSAVYLCASSVTSGIYEQYFGPGTRLTVT.

The chain links TRBV5-1 to TRBJ1-3; D uncertain. The V gene lost 2 bases and the J gene lost 0 bases, with 12 bases spanning the gap. The CDR3 contains 16 residues. Germline CDR1 is SGHRS and CDR2 is YFSETQ. CDR3 sequence reads: CASSFEGGISGNTIYF. Written as DNA, the CDR3 is TGCGCCAGCAGCTTTGAGGGAGGTATCTCTGGAAACACCATATATTTT.

The rearrangement links TRBV7-2 to TRBJ2-1; either TRBD1 or TRBD2 may fit D (5 bases each). With 7 bases removed from V and 4 bases from J, the gap between germline ends came to 20 bases. Per germline, CDR1 SGHTA and CDR2 FQGNSA. The CDR3 has 16 residues. The DNA for the CDR3 is TGTGCCAGCATCCCCCTGGCCGGGACCCCTTACAATGAGCAGTTCTTC. Amino acids: CASIPLAGTPYNEQFF.

This clone was seen only once. The chain links TRBV9 to TRBJ2-3; D may be TRBD2 (5 bases). V lost 4 bases and J lost 3, with 18 bases in between. The CDR3 runs 16 residues. CDR1 SGDLS and CDR2 YYNGEE come from the germline V gene. The DNA for the CDR3 is TGTGCCAGCAGCTCCCTGGGCTCCCCGGGAACAGATACGCAGTATTTT. Translated, it gives CASSSLGSPGTDTQYF.